The 27 T cell receptor beta chains below were found in one sample sequenced in a study of technical replicates of blood from several donors. Measured with immunoSEQ multiplex PCR; TCRdb has only the in-frame clones, and not every one. The table shows some 80,000 clones, with just over 90% occurring only once. Sequencing was carried out using T cells isolated from PBMCs. Source of these receptors: a human donor in good health.

The chain has TRBV19 and TRBJ1-3; TRBD1 matches at 7 bases. Trimming cost V 7 bases and J 3 bases; bases outside gene matches: 6. Germline CDR1 reads LNHDA; CDR2 reads SQIVND (reference sequence). The CDR3 runs 14 residues. CDR3 in amino acids: CASKEGASGNTIYF. CDR3 nucleotide sequence: TGTGCCAGTAAAGAGGGGGCCAGTGGAAACACCATATATTTT.

The J gene is TRBJ2-7, the V gene TRBV10-2, with 7 bases lining up with TRBD1. The CDR3 consists of 14 residues. The V segment lost 1 base and the J segment 7 bases; nucleotides outside the gene matches: 7. In germline, CDR1 is WSHSY, CDR2 SAAADI. This CDR3 reads CASSEYRGHGEQYF. CDR3 DNA: TGCGCCAGCAGTGAGTACAGGGGACATGGGGAGCAGTACTTC.

The CDR3, as DNA: TGCGCCAGCAGCTTGCTCGCAGGGAACGGAAACACCATATATTTT. Its protein product is CASSLLAGNGNTIYF. V usage is TRBV5-1 and J usage is TRBJ1-3, with a possible D match to TRBD1 (5 bases). The CDR3 runs to 15 residues. The germline CDR1 and CDR2 sequences are SGHRS and YFSETQ. The germline V and J ends were trimmed by 1 base and 4 bases, with 12 bases remaining between them.

This chain links TRBV28 with TRBJ2-2, with TRBD2 matching 9 bases. The trim removed 3 bases at V and 6 bases at J, leaving 5 bases unmatched. This CDR3 region has 15 residues. CDR1 and CDR2 from the germline V gene are MDHEN and SYDVKM. CDR3 residues: CASSFPQREAGELFF. CDR3 bases: TGTGCCAGCAGTTTTCCCCAGCGGGAGGCCGGGGAGCTGTTTTTT.

This clone was detected only once. J is TRBJ2-1 and V is TRBV7-8; the match to TRBD2 covers 7 bases. V was clipped by 1 base and J by 7 bases; unmatched bases: 16. The V gene's germline CDR1 is SGHVS and CDR2 FQNEAQ. The CDR3 spans 18 residues. CDR3 sequence (DNA): TGTGCCAGCAGCTTAGGATGGATTAAGCCGGGGGGAACGAATGAGCAGTTCTTC. This gives the protein CASSLGWIKPGGTNEQFF.

The chain is built from TRBV5-1 and TRBJ1-1; the match to TRBD1 covers 7 bases. From germline, CDR1 is SGHRS and CDR2 YFSETQ. The CDR3 has 16 residues. The trim removed 2 bases at V and 0 bases at J, leaving 7 bases unmatched. CDR3 nucleotides: TGCGCCAGCAGCTTATATACAGGGGTACTGAACACTGAAGCTTTCTTT. This codes for CASSLYTGVLNTEAFF.

The chain employs TRBV4-2 and TRBJ1-1; 8 nucleotides agree with TRBD1. The germline V gene encodes CDR1 LGHNA and CDR2 YNFKEQ. The J segment lost 2 bases and the V segment lost 4 bases, leaving 6 bases of the junction unmatched. The CDR3 is made up of 15 amino acids. DNA of the CDR3: TGTGCCAGCAGCCGAGACAGGGGTGGAAACACTGAAGCTTTCTTT. Translation gives CASSRDRGGNTEAFF.

The chain couples TRBV2 to TRBJ1-2; possible D gene TRBD1, 6 bases. Trimming removed 6 bases at V and 6 bases at J, with 17 bases between. Germline V gene data show CDR1 as SNHLY and CDR2 as FYNNEI. This CDR3 spans 14 amino acids. The CDR3 reads CASSTRGGRDGYTF. The CDR3 nucleotides read TGTGCCAGCAGCACGAGGGGGGGGCGCGATGGCTACACCTTC.

The chain recombines TRBV19 with TRBJ1-3; no definite D call. CDR3 size: 16 residues. Germline V gene sequence: CDR1 LNHDA, CDR2 SQIVND (reference sequence). Trimming took off 3 bases at V and 4 bases at J, with 16 bases between the two ends. CDR3 bases: TGTGCCAGTAGTATTAGGCGGGATGCGTCCGGAAACACCATATATTTT. Amino acids: CASSIRRDASGNTIYF.

This clone was counted a few times. V usage is TRBV6-4 and J usage is TRBJ2-5, with 11 positions matching TRBD1. From germline, CDR1 is MRHNA and CDR2 SNTAGT. The CDR3 runs 15 residues. Trimming took 2 bases from V and 1 from J; bases not matched to a gene: 0. The CDR3 DNA reads TGTGCCAGCAGTGACGGGACAGGGGGCCAAGAGACCCAGTACTTC. Protein product: CASSDGTGGQETQYF.

V usage is TRBV6-5 and J usage is TRBJ2-7; D is possibly TRBD1 (5 bases). CDR3 length equals 15 residues. Germline assignment: CDR1 MNHEY and CDR2 SVGAGI. The V and J ends lost 2 bases and 2 bases respectively, with 13 bases between them. CDR3 DNA sequence: TGTGCCAGCAGTTACGGGGCTGCTACACCCTACGAGCAGTACTTC. This encodes CASSYGAATPYEQYF.

The V gene is TRBV28, the J gene TRBJ1-1, with 7 bases aligning to TRBD1. The germline CDR1 and CDR2 sequences are MDHEN and SYDVKM. The CDR3 contains 14 residues. V gave up 5 bases and J gave up 4 bases; unmatched junction bases: 7. The CDR3 loop reads CASSPRQGGTEAFF. Here the CDR3 DNA reads TGTGCCAGCAGTCCGAGACAGGGAGGCACTGAAGCTTTCTTT.

The V call is TRBV7-8, the J call TRBJ2-7, with 10 nucleotides matching TRBD1. This CDR3 comprises 18 residues. Germline V gene lookup returns CDR1 SGHVS and CDR2 FQNEAQ. V lost 5 bases, J lost 3 bases, and 16 bases stayed unmatched. The CDR3 coding sequence is TGTGCCAGCAGCGTAGACAAACTGACAGGGGGCTATCGCTACGAGCAGTACTTC. Residues: CASSVDKLTGGYRYEQYF.

This chain connects TRBV6-4 to TRBJ1-5; D remains ambiguous. The V end was cut by 1 base, the J end by 3 bases, with 7 bases between. CDR1 and CDR2 (germline): MRHNA, SNTAGT. This CDR3 is 14 amino acids long. The CDR3 nucleotides are TGTGCCAGCAGTGACTTACAGCTCAATCAGCCCCAGCATTTT. Amino acid sequence: CASSDLQLNQPQHF.

This chain links TRBV5-1 with TRBJ2-7; TRBD2 agrees at 10 bases. CDR3 size: 15 residues. V trimming: 5 bases; J trimming: 0 bases; junction bases outside the gene matches: 5. Germline V gives CDR1 SGHRS, CDR2 YFSETQ. The CDR3 region is CASRPGLAASYEQYF. In nucleotides, the CDR3 is TGCGCCAGCAGACCTGGACTAGCGGCCTCCTACGAGCAGTACTTC.

The chain recombines TRBV27 with TRBJ2-4; D is uncertain. The length of the CDR3 is 13 residues. Between the trimmed V and J ends, which lost 5 bases and 8 bases, there was a span of 13 bases. CDR1 MNHEY and CDR2 SMNVEV come from the germline V gene (reference sequence). In DNA, the CDR3 is TGTGCCAGCAGTCCCCTAGATGTAGACATTCAGTACTTC. Amino acids: CASSPLDVDIQYF.

The genes are TRBV14 and TRBJ1-1; D is unclear. This CDR3 has 12 residues. V shed 3 bases and J shed 4 bases, with 6 bases lying between them. Germline values: CDR1 SGHDN, CDR2 FVKESK. The CDR3 DNA reads as TGTGCCAGCAGCCATGGGAGCACTGAAGCTTTCTTT. It translates to CASSHGSTEAFF.

The CDR3 sequence: CASSLIQGSAYEQYF. The CDR3 region has the DNA TGTGCCAGCAGCTTGATACAGGGGTCGGCCTACGAGCAGTACTTC. The chain uses TRBV13 and TRBJ2-7, with 7 nucleotides matching TRBD1. Germline loops: CDR1 PRHDT, CDR2 FYEKMQ (reference sequence). V lost 3 bases, J lost 2 bases, and 7 bases stayed unmatched. The CDR3 is made up of 15 amino acids.

The rearrangement joins TRBV6-1 to TRBJ2-3, with TRBD2 as a possible D gene (6 bases). CDR3 length: 13 residues. V gave up 7 bases and J gave up 1 base, with 9 bases separating them. Germline V gives CDR1 MNHNS, CDR2 SASEGT. CDR3 residues: CASTPSGTDTQYF. The CDR3 bases are TGTGCCAGCACCCCTAGCGGCACAGATACGCAGTATTTT.

The chain carries TRBV7-8 and TRBJ2-1; 9 bases map to TRBD1. Germline CDR1 reads SGHVS; CDR2 reads FQNEAQ. Trimming removed 8 bases from V and 7 bases from J; junction bases left unmatched: 12. The CDR3 runs 15 residues. Here the CDR3 reads CASLQLQGARNEQFF. The CDR3 DNA reads TGTGCCAGCCTCCAATTACAGGGGGCGCGGAATGAGCAGTTCTTC.

A single count supports this clone. V usage is TRBV10-3 and J usage is TRBJ2-2, with a weak D call TRBD2 (6 bases). The V end lost 11 bases, the J end lost 6 bases, and 13 bases lay between the germline ends. CDR3 length equals 12 residues. CDR1 is ENHRY, CDR2 SYGVKD, per germline. The CDR3 loop reads CAGSGRPGELFF. The CDR3 coding sequence is TGTGCCGGCAGCGGGCGCCCCGGGGAGCTGTTTTTT.

The chain couples TRBV18 to TRBJ2-5, with D maybe TRBD2 (5 bases). V was cut by 6 bases and J by 2 bases, with 16 bases left in between. Germline assignment: CDR1 KGHSH and CDR2 LQKENI. This CDR3 has 15 amino acids. CDR3 residues: CASSPVDGGQETQYF. CDR3 in DNA: TGTGCCAGCTCCCCCGTTGACGGCGGGCAAGAGACCCAGTACTTC.

The V call is TRBV29-1, the J call TRBJ1-3, with 7 bases lining up with TRBD1. Germline CDR1 and CDR2: SQVTM and ANQGSEA. V trimming: 7 bases; J trimming: 0 bases; junction bases outside the gene matches: 9. The CDR3 has 15 amino acids. Here the CDR3 DNA reads TGCAGCGCACAACAGGGGAAGGGCTCTGGAAACACCATATATTTT. Translation: CSAQQGKGSGNTIYF.

V gene TRBV7-6 combines with J gene TRBJ2-7, with 8 bases lining up with TRBD1. The V and J ends lost 5 bases and 2 bases, in that order; junction bases with no gene match: 5. Germline CDR1 reads SGHVS; CDR2 reads FNYEAQ. There are 14 residues in the CDR3. The CDR3 DNA is TGTGCCAGCAGCGCAGAGACAGGGGCCTACGAGCAGTACTTC. This translates into CASSAETGAYEQYF.

This clone was picked up one time. The chain is built from TRBV7-9 and TRBJ2-5; D uncertain. CDR1 SEHNR and CDR2 FQNEAQ come from the germline V gene (reference sequence). The ends were cut back, 3 bases at V and 8 bases at J, with 13 bases in the middle. This CDR3 spans 13 amino acids. The CDR3 loop is CASSFPVPGTQYF. The CDR3 DNA follows: TGTGCCAGCAGCTTCCCCGTCCCAGGAACCCAGTACTTC.

This clone was observed a single time. This chain links TRBV7-2 with TRBJ1-2; D is unclear. This CDR3 has 18 residues. Looked up from germline, CDR1 is SGHTA and CDR2 is FQGNSA. V shed 2 bases and J shed 4 bases, with 23 bases lying between them. The CDR3: CASSLFATETTRGYGYTF. In DNA form, the CDR3 reads TGTGCCAGCAGCTTATTCGCGACCGAAACTACCCGGGGCTATGGCTACACCTTC.

The gene calls are TRBV9 and TRBJ1-2; D perhaps matches TRBD1 (6 bases). CDR1 SGDLS and CDR2 YYNGEE come from the germline V gene. V lost 0 bases, J lost 12 bases, and 15 bases lay in between. CDR3 length equals 13 residues. This chain's CDR3 is CASSVVSVEGDTF. DNA of the CDR3: TGTGCCAGCAGCGTAGTATCGGTCGAGGGGGACACCTTC.